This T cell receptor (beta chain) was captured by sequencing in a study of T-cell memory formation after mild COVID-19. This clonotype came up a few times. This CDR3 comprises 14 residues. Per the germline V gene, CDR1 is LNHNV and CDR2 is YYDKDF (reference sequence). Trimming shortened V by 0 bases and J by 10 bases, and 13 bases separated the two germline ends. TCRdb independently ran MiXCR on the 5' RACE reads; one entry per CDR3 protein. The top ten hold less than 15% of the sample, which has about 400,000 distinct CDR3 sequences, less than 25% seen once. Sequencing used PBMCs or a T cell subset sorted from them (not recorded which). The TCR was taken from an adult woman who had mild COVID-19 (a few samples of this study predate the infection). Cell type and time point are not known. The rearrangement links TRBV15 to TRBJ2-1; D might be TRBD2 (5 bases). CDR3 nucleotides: TGTGCCACCAGCAGAGATCTTCAGGAGCGGGAGCAGTTCTTC. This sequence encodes CATSRDLQEREQFF.